This T cell receptor beta chain appears in the sequencing data of a study of Ad26.COV2.S vaccination and SARS-CoV-2 variants. Regarding treatment: approximately 18 received Ad26.COV2.S at low or high dose, single or two shots; about five received placebo; per-sample allocation not given. Each sample was drawn 63 days after the first injection (of vaccine or placebo). Adults aged 18-55 years in Boston included the donor. TCRdb's copy holds only in-frame clones and misses some; the assay was immunoSEQ multiplex PCR. Of over 250,000 clones detected, roughly 86% appear once; the ten largest clones hold under 4%. J lost 1 base, V lost 4 bases, and 6 bases had no gene match. Germline assignment: CDR1 LGHDT and CDR2 YNNKEL (reference sequence). There are 17 residues in the CDR3.

The sample was peripheral blood, taken in a trial of Ad26.COV2.S vaccine versus placebo. The chain recombines TRBV3-1 (or the pseudogene TRBV3-2) with TRBJ1-6; TRBD1 matches at 8 bases. This TCR was recovered from a person aged 18-60 years who received the Ad26.COV2.S COVID-19 vaccine or a placebo. CDR3 sequence reads: CASSLRQGMSYNSPLHF. As DNA, the CDR3 is TGTGCCAGCAGCCTTCGACAGGGGATGTCCTATAATTCACCCCTCCACTTT.